This T cell receptor beta chain comes out of a study of blood T cell repertoires in COVID-19. Turning to the study itself: PBMCs, B-cell-depleted T cells, or T cells were the source of the cDNA or gDNA that made up the material.

The authors' processing: Reference gene primer amplification gave estimated nucleated cell counts. Profiling relied on immunoSEQ multiplex PCR, and the TCRdb table lists in-frame clones only, not all of them. Clone size and the V and J calls come from that table; the DNA yielded D and trimming. The sample has roughly 320,000 clones, just under 90% seen once. Losses at the gene ends were 4 bases for V and 5 bases for J; bases not matched to a gene: 15. Germline V lookup: CDR1 LNHNV, CDR2 YYDKDF (reference sequence). The CDR3 extends over 18 amino acids. The sample consisted of peripheral blood. The receptor comes from a woman aged 45-59 years with COVID-19, enrolled during active disease. The chain uses TRBV15 and TRBJ2-3; 10 bases are a match to TRBD2. The CDR3 nucleotides read TGTGCCACCAGCACCGTCAGGGGGCTAGCGGGAGCTGGAGATACGCAGTATTTT. Its translation: CATSTVRGLAGAGDTQYF.